What follows are 20 T cell receptor beta chains derived from one specimen sequenced in a study of control samples from healthy donors and cancer patients. The assay was immunoSEQ multiplex PCR, and TCRdb's table has in-frame clones only and misses some. Here the sample spans under 450,000 clones, 80% to 95% being singletons. Input material: PBMCs. The origin of the receptors is a man aged 40-49 years with head and neck cancer.

The V and J genes are TRBV5-1 and TRBJ2-1; no firm D call. The CDR3 loop spans 15 amino acids. The V gene's germline CDR1 is SGHRS and CDR2 YFSETQ. Trimming removed 1 base at V and 0 bases at J, with 8 bases between. Here the CDR3 reads CASSLSGGSYNEQFF. The CDR3 bases are TGCGCCAGCAGCTTGTCCGGTGGCTCCTACAATGAGCAGTTCTTC.

The chain combines TRBV6-5 with TRBJ1-1; a possible D gene is TRBD1 (5 bases). The CDR3 runs 14 residues. V was clipped by 4 bases and J by 3 bases, with 12 bases between them. Germline CDR1 MNHEY, CDR2 SVGAGI. The CDR3 sequence is CASSSDSRDTEAFF. The CDR3 DNA follows: TGTGCCAGCAGTTCGGATTCCAGGGACACTGAAGCTTTCTTT.

About this clone itself: Sequence at one end of the junction differs from germline and may be a read error. The gene calls are TRBV7-7 and TRBJ2-2; tentatively, D is TRBD2 (6 bases). This CDR3 contains 18 residues. Per the germline V gene, CDR1 is SSHAT and CDR2 is FNYEAQ (reference sequence). The CDR3 loop reads CASSLEGPYSANTGELFF. CDR3 in DNA: TGTGCTAGCAGCTTGGAGGGTCCTTATTCCGCGAACACCGGGGAGCTGTTTTTT.

The chain is built from TRBV7-9 and TRBJ1-1; D is unresolved. The V gene's germline CDR1 is SEHNR and CDR2 FQNEAQ (reference sequence). The germline V and J ends were trimmed by 11 bases and 0 bases, with 13 bases remaining between them. The CDR3 is 13 residues long. In DNA form, the CDR3 reads TGTGCCCAAGCGGGTAGAGTGAACACTGAAGCTTTCTTT. It codes for CAQAGRVNTEAFF.

This chain links TRBV11-3 with TRBJ2-1; weak D call: TRBD2 (5 bases). This CDR3 comprises 14 residues. V dropped 0 bases and J dropped 7 bases, with 10 bases sitting between them. Germline V gene sequence: CDR1 SGHNT, CDR2 YENEEA. The CDR3 sequence is CASSLEGSLNEQFF. The CDR3 DNA is TGTGCCAGCAGCTTAGAAGGGAGCCTTAATGAGCAGTTCTTC. The variable domain in full, with the rest retrieved from reference TRBV11-3 and TRBJ2-1, is EAGVVQSPRYKIIEKKQPVAFWCNPISGHNTLYWYLQNLGQGPELLIRYENEEAVDDSQLPKDRFSAERLKGVDSTLKIQPAELGDSAVYLCASSLEGSLNEQFFGPGTRLTVL.

The rearrangement links TRBV19 to TRBJ2-7, with 7 bases aligning to TRBD1. J gave up 6 bases and V 3 bases, and 8 bases lay outside the gene matches. Germline V gene sequence: CDR1 LNHDA, CDR2 SQIVND (reference sequence). This CDR3 is built from 14 residues. The DNA of the CDR3 is TGTGCCAGTAGTATTCAAGACAGGGTAGGCGAGCAGTACTTC. It codes for CASSIQDRVGEQYF.

V and J are TRBV7-2 and TRBJ2-5; perhaps TRBD1 as D (6 bases). Germline V gene sequence: CDR1 SGHTA, CDR2 FQGNSA. Trimming removed 5 bases at V and 1 base at J, with 11 bases between. The CDR3 extends over 14 amino acids. CDR3 loop: CASSADSFQETQYF. DNA of the CDR3: TGTGCCAGCAGCGCGGACAGTTTCCAAGAGACCCAGTACTTC.

The V gene is TRBV7-6, the J gene TRBJ2-7; TRBD2 is a possible D gene (6 bases). The CDR3 has 14 residues. The V gene lost 0 bases and the J gene lost 3 bases, with 9 bases spanning the gap. Looked up from germline, CDR1 is SGHVS and CDR2 is FNYEAQ. The DNA for the CDR3 is TGTGCCAGCAGCTTAGCCAGCGGGTACTACGAGCAGTACTTC. Its protein is CASSLASGYYEQYF.

The genes are TRBV10-3 and TRBJ1-1; 7 bases match TRBD1. In germline, CDR1 is ENHRY, CDR2 SYGVKD. V lost 5 bases, J lost 3 bases, and 6 bases stayed unmatched. The CDR3 loop spans 14 amino acids. The CDR3, as DNA: TGTGCCATCAGTTCAAGCGACAGGGACACTGAAGCTTTCTTT. This sequence encodes CAISSSDRDTEAFF.

A single count supports this clone. V gene TRBV5-1 combines with J gene TRBJ1-3; 7 bases fit TRBD1. CDR1 is SGHRS and CDR2 is YFSETQ in the germline V gene. This CDR3 region has 15 residues. Trimming at V came to 4 bases and at J to 8 bases, leaving 12 bases not matched to a gene. CDR3 residues: CASSVAGQTRHTIYF. The DNA for the CDR3 is TGCGCCAGCAGCGTAGCGGGACAGACTCGACACACCATATATTTT.

This clone was counted only a few times. This rearrangement joins TRBV2 to TRBJ1-6, with D possibly matching TRBD1 (6 bases). CDR1 is SNHLY, CDR2 FYNNEI, per germline. The CDR3 runs to 15 residues. Trimming removed 4 bases from V and 8 bases from J, with 15 bases in between. The chain's CDR3 is CASSVNQGGYSPLHF. The CDR3 DNA reads TGTGCCAGCAGTGTCAATCAAGGGGGGTATTCACCCCTCCACTTT. The whole variable domain, remainder taken from reference TRBV2 and TRBJ1-6, is EPEVTQTPSHQVTQMGQEVILRCVPISNHLYFYWYRQILGQKVEFLVSFYNNEISEKSEIFDDQFSVERPDGSNFTLKIRSTKLEDSAMYFCASSVNQGGYSPLHFGNGTRLTVT.

The J gene is TRBJ2-7, the V gene TRBV5-8; possibly TRBD2 for D (5 bases). The CDR3 loop spans 13 amino acids. Trimming shortened V by 0 bases and J by 7 bases, and 11 bases separated the two germline ends. Germline V gene sequence: CDR1 SGHTS, CDR2 YDEGEE. This CDR3 reads CASSLVVRREQYF. The DNA for the CDR3 is TGTGCCAGCAGCTTGGTGGTCAGGAGGGAGCAGTACTTC.

V and J are TRBV5-5 and TRBJ1-1; 8 positions agree with TRBD1. Trimming took 1 base from V and 5 from J; bases not matched to a gene: 7. The CDR3 spans 15 residues. Germline V gene lookup returns CDR1 SGHKS and CDR2 YYEKEE (reference sequence). The CDR3 protein is CASSLRQGAWTEAFF. In nucleotides, the CDR3 is TGTGCCAGCAGCTTGAGGCAGGGGGCATGGACTGAAGCTTTCTTT. Variable domain in full (rest from reference TRBV5-5 and TRBJ1-1): DAGVTQSPTHLIKTRGQQVTLRCSPISGHKSVSWYQQVLGQGPQFIFQYYEKEERGRGNFPDRFSARQFPNYSSELNVNALLLGDSALYLCASSLRQGAWTEAFFGQGTRLTVV.

The V call is TRBV10-1, the J call TRBJ2-4; the D gene is possibly TRBD2 (6 bases). V was cut by 5 bases and J by 7 bases, with 15 bases left in between. Germline V gene lookup returns CDR1 WNHNN and CDR2 SYGVQD (reference sequence). The length of the CDR3 is 14 residues. CDR3 sequence reads: CASSRTQGGNIQYF. The CDR3, as DNA: TGCGCCAGCAGTCGGACCCAAGGAGGGAACATTCAGTACTTC.

The chain carries TRBV9 and TRBJ1-1, with TRBD1 matching over 7 bases. Germline CDR1 SGDLS, CDR2 YYNGEE. The CDR3 consists of 14 residues. V dropped 4 bases and J dropped 4; count of bases not matched to a gene: 7. This CDR3 reads CASSPDRVVTEAFF. In DNA form, the CDR3 reads TGTGCCAGCAGCCCAGACAGGGTGGTCACTGAAGCTTTCTTT.

The chain uses TRBV7-2 and TRBJ2-5; D is tentatively TRBD1 or TRBD2 (5 bases each). Germline values: CDR1 SGHTA, CDR2 FQGNSA. Trimming removed 5 bases at V and 3 bases at J, with 16 bases between. This CDR3 spans 15 amino acids. CDR3 protein: CASSRISGTEETQYF. CDR3 sequence (DNA): TGTGCCAGCAGCCGGATTTCCGGGACCGAAGAGACCCAGTACTTC.

The chain has TRBV24-1 and TRBJ2-3, with 8 bases aligning to TRBD1. This CDR3 contains 16 residues. Germline CDR1 KGHDR, CDR2 SFDVKD. After removal of 5 bases from V and 4 bases from J, the junction contained 10 bases not matched to a gene. Written as DNA, the CDR3 is TGTGCCACCAGTGGGGGACAGGCCCAGTCCCCAGATACGCAGTATTTT. Protein: CATSGGQAQSPDTQYF.

CDR3 nucleotides: TGTGCCAGCAGTGCCGTCCCCCGTGAGCAGTTCTTC. Its protein product is CASSAVPREQFF. V is TRBV27 and J is TRBJ2-1; the D is unclear. Germline values: CDR1 MNHEY, CDR2 SMNVEV (reference sequence). V lost 5 bases and J 9 bases, leaving 11 bases between the germline ends. The CDR3 is 12 residues long.

The chain employs TRBV24-1 and TRBJ2-7, with D perhaps matching TRBD2 (5 bases). Trimming left V 5 bases short and J 3 bases short, with 7 bases between. Germline lookup yields CDR1 KGHDR and CDR2 SFDVKD. The CDR3 is 12 residues long. The CDR3 DNA reads as TGTGCCACCAGTGGTGGACTCTACGAGCAGTACTTC. Encoded protein: CATSGGLYEQYF.

This sequence joins TRBV28 and TRBJ2-5, with D tentatively TRBD2 (6 bases). V was cut by 0 bases and J by 1 base, with 12 bases left in between. This CDR3 comprises 16 residues. Germline CDR1 and CDR2: MDHEN and SYDVKM. Here the CDR3 reads CASSLWDSGAQETQYF. The DNA of the CDR3 is TGTGCCAGCAGTTTATGGGATAGCGGCGCCCAAGAGACCCAGTACTTC. Full variable domain (rest looked up from reference TRBV28 and TRBJ2-5): DVKVTQSSRYLVKRTGEKVFLECVQDMDHENMFWYRQDPGLGLRLIYFSYDVKMKEKGDIPEGYSVSREKKERFSLILESASTNQTSMYLCASSLWDSGAQETQYFGPGTRLLVL.